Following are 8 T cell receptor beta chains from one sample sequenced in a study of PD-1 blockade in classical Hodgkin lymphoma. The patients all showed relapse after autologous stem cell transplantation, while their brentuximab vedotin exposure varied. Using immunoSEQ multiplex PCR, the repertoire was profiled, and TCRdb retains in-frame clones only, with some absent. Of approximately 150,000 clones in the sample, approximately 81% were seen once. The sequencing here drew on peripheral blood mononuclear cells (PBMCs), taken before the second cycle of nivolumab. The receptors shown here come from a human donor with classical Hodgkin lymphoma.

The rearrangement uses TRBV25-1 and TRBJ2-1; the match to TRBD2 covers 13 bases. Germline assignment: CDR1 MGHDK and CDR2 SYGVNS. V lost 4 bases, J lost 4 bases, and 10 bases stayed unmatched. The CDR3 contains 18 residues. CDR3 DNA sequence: TGTGCCAGCAGTGCTTGGACTAGCGGGGGCGACCTTTACAATGAGCAGTTCTTC. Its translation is CASSAWTSGGDLYNEQFF.

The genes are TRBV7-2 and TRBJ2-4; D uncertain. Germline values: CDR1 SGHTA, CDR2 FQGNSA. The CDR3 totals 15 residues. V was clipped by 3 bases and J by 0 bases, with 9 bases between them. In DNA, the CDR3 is TGTGCCAGCAGCTTCGGCGGATTAGCCAAAAACATTCAGTACTTC. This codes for CASSFGGLAKNIQYF.

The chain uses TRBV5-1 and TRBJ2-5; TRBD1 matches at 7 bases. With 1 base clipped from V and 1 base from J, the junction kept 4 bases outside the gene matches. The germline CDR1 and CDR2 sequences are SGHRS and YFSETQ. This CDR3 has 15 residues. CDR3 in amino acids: CASSLTGVSQETQYF. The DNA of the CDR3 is TGCGCCAGCAGCTTGACAGGGGTAAGCCAAGAGACCCAGTACTTC.

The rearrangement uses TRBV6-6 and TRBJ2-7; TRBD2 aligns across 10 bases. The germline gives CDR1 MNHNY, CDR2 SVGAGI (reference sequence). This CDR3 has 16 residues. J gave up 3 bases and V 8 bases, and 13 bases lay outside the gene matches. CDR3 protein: CASRTNVLAGDYEQYF. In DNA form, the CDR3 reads TGTGCCAGCCGTACTAATGTCCTAGCGGGGGACTACGAGCAGTACTTC.

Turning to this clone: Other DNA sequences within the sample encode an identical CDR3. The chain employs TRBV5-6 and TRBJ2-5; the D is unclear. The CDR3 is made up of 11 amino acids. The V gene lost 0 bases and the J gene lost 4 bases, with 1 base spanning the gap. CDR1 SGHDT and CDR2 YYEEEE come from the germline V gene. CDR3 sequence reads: CASSLVETQYF. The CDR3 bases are TGTGCCAGCAGCTTGGTAGAGACCCAGTACTTC.

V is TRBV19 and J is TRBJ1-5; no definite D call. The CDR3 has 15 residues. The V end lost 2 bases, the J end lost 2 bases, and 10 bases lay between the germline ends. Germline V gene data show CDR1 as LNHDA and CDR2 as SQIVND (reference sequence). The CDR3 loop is CASSIYLGGNQPQHF. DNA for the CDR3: TGTGCCAGTAGTATATATTTAGGTGGCAATCAGCCCCAGCATTTT.

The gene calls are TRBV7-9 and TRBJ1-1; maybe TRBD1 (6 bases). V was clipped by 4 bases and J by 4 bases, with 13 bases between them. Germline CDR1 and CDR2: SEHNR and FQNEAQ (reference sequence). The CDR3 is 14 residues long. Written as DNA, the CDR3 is TGTGCCAGCAGCTACCTACAGGGATCCACTGAAGCTTTCTTT. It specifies CASSYLQGSTEAFF.

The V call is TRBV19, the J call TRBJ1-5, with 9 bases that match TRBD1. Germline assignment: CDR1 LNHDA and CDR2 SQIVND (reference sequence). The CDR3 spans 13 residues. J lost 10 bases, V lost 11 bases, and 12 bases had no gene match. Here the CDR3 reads CAGSGQGSTPQHF. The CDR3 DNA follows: TGTGCCGGGAGCGGACAGGGGTCTACCCCCCAGCATTTT.